This T cell receptor beta chain emerged from a study of control samples from healthy donors and cancer patients (dated by TCRdb to 2018 to 2020). The germline V gene specifies SGDLS as CDR1 and YYNGEE as CDR2. Spanning cysteine to phenylalanine, the CDR3 consists of 13 amino acids. Of the read, only the CDR3 DNA is kept; its 39 bases are in frame from base 1. V lost 4 bases and J lost 0 bases; the stretch between them is 8 bases long. This clone was detected only once. Its antigen target is currently unknown. No qualities accompany the bases; no much larger clone lies one base away. The library came from the immunoSEQ multiplex PCR assay. Imported from immuneACCESS, the table was reduced by TCRdb to in-frame sequences with V and J called. These copies leave out some clones; in studies compared against another copy, an unresolved V gene accounts for under half, and the cause of the remainder is not known. In all, the sample holds roughly 50,000 clones, and around 95% of those were seen once. About 2% of the sample is taken by the ten largest.

This TCR was recovered from a woman in her thirties in good health. The sequence links TRBV9 to TRBJ2-7; the D gene remains uncertain. Sequencing used blood. The DNA sequence is as follows: TGTGCCAGCAGCTCCAGGCCCTCCTACGAGCAGTACTTC. Its translation is CASSSRPSYEQYF.